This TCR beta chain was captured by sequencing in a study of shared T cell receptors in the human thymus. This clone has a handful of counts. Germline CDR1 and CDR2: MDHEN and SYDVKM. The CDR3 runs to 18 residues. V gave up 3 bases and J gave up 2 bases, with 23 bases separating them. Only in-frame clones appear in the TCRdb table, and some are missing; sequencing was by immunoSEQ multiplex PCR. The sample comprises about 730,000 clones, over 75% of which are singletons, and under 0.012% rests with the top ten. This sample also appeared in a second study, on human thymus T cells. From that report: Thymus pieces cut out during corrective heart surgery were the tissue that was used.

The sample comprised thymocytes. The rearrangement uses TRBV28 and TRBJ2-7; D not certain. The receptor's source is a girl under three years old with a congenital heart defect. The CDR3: CASSLYPPPGRLAYEQYF. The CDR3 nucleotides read TGTGCCAGCAGTTTGTACCCCCCCCCAGGCAGGTTGGCCTACGAGCAGTACTTC.